Listed here are 20 T cell receptor beta chains from one sample, sequenced in a study of OX40 agonist ivuxolimab in advanced cancers. Only in-frame clones appear in the TCRdb table, and some are missing; sequencing was by immunoSEQ multiplex PCR. The sample consists of 90,000 or so clones, nearly 90% of them appearing once. Sequences were derived from CD4+ or CD8+ T cells sorted from blood, sampled in a trial of the OX40 agonist ivuxolimab. The receptor set was obtained from an adult with an advanced solid tumor such as melanoma, head and neck, liver or kidney cancer.

The chain carries TRBV5-4 and TRBJ2-3, with 8 positions matching TRBD2. V was clipped by 0 bases and J by 0 bases; unmatched bases: 3. The CDR3 runs to 16 residues. Germline V lookup: CDR1 SGHNT, CDR2 YYREEE (reference sequence). Here the CDR3 DNA reads TGTGCCAGCAGCTTGGGAGGGACTAGGAGCACAGATACGCAGTATTTT. The encoded protein is CASSLGGTRSTDTQYF.

This rearrangement joins TRBV7-2 to TRBJ1-1, with D tentatively TRBD1 (6 bases). The V gene lost 2 bases and the J gene lost 2 bases, with 15 bases spanning the gap. Germline V gene data show CDR1 as SGHTA and CDR2 as FQGNSA. CDR3 length: 16 amino acids. The CDR3 nucleotides are TGTGCCAGCAGCTTATACACAGGGTGGGGAAACACTGAAGCTTTCTTT. This gives the protein CASSLYTGWGNTEAFF.

The chain recombines TRBV30 with TRBJ2-1, with D unclear. CDR3 length equals 11 residues. Germline CDR1 is GTSNPN and CDR2 is SVGIG (reference sequence). V was clipped by 3 bases and J by 8 bases, with 8 bases between them. The CDR3 DNA reads TGTGCCTGGAGATTCGGGCATGAGCAGTTCTTC. It encodes CAWRFGHEQFF.

V is TRBV15 and J is TRBJ1-2, with 7 bases identical to TRBD1. Germline CDR1 and CDR2: LNHNV and YYDKDF (reference sequence). V shed 8 bases and J 4 bases; nucleotides not matched to a gene: 4. The CDR3 loop spans 12 amino acids. The CDR3 sequence is CATRGTVYGYTF. CDR3 bases: TGTGCCACCCGCGGGACAGTCTATGGCTACACCTTC.

The chain combines TRBV28 with TRBJ2-1; D might be TRBD2 (6 bases). Germline V lookup: CDR1 MDHEN, CDR2 SYDVKM. The length of the CDR3 is 12 residues. Trimming stripped 3 bases from V and 7 bases from J, with 7 bases between. The CDR3: CASSFRENEQFF. The CDR3 region has the DNA TGTGCCAGCAGTTTTCGGGAGAATGAGCAGTTCTTC.

The gene calls are TRBV30 and TRBJ1-3, with 7 nucleotides matching TRBD1. Germline values: CDR1 GTSNPN, CDR2 SVGIG (reference sequence). There are 17 residues in the CDR3. Trimming cost V 1 base and J 0 bases; bases outside gene matches: 9. Written as DNA, the CDR3 is TGTGCCTGGAGTGGAGGGGGCTCCGGCCCCTCTGGAAACACCATATATTTT. Residues: CAWSGGGSGPSGNTIYF.

This clone was seen only a few times. The J gene is TRBJ2-7, the V gene TRBV7-2, with 8 bases lining up with TRBD1. J gave up 3 bases and V 6 bases, and 4 bases lay outside the gene matches. The length of the CDR3 is 13 residues. The germline CDR1 and CDR2 sequences are SGHTA and FQGNSA. The CDR3 loop is CASRAGGGYEQYF. DNA of the CDR3: TGTGCCAGCAGGGCAGGGGGCGGCTACGAGCAGTACTTC.

The chain employs TRBV15 and TRBJ1-5, with 9 bases aligning to TRBD1. V shed 3 bases and J 4 bases; nucleotides not matched to a gene: 4. Germline V lookup: CDR1 LNHNV, CDR2 YYDKDF (reference sequence). This CDR3 spans 15 amino acids. CDR3: CATSRGGQGNQPQHF. The CDR3 DNA sequence: TGTGCCACCAGCAGGGGGGGACAGGGAAATCAGCCCCAGCATTTT.

The chain joins TRBV9 to TRBJ2-7; 10 positions match TRBD1. Germline V gives CDR1 SGDLS, CDR2 YYNGEE. This CDR3 region has 14 residues. Trimming removed 2 bases from V and 3 bases from J; junction bases left unmatched: 2. The CDR3 nucleotides are TGTGCCAGCAGCGTTGGACAGGGGGACTACGAGCAGTACTTC. Translating gives CASSVGQGDYEQYF. The complete variable domain, with remaining parts taken from reference TRBV9 and TRBJ2-7, reads DSGVTQTPKHLITATGQRVTLRCSPRSGDLSVYWYQQSLDQGLQFLIQYYNGEERAKGNILERFSAQQFPDLHSELNLSSLELGDSALYFCASSVGQGDYEQYFGPGTRLTVT.

This clone showed up just a few times. DNA for the CDR3: TGTGCCAGCAGTGAGGGGGGAAACACCATATATTTT. This codes for CASSEGGNTIYF. This chain links TRBV2 with TRBJ1-3; the D is unclear. V lost 3 bases to trimming and J lost 4 bases, with 4 bases between them. The CDR3 contains 12 residues. CDR1 and CDR2 (germline): SNHLY, FYNNEI.

This sequence joins TRBV21-1 and TRBJ2-7; TRBD1 is the table's D call, not checked against the DNA. TRBV21-1 has pseudogene status. The CDR3 covers 18 residues. CDR3 nucleotide sequence: TGTGCCAGCAGCAAAGAGACCCAGGGAAGGGGCACCTCCTACGAGCAGTACTTC. Its protein is CASSKETQGRGTSYEQYF.

This clone was recorded once. The genes are TRBV11-1 and TRBJ2-7, with D maybe TRBD1 (5 bases). CDR1 and CDR2 (germline): SGHAT, FQDESV (reference sequence). The CDR3 sequence is 17 residues long. The V end was cut by 2 bases, the J end by 0 bases, with 17 bases between. The CDR3 protein is CASSLLPPGSGSYEQYF. The CDR3 DNA is TGTGCCAGCAGCTTATTACCTCCAGGGTCCGGCTCCTACGAGCAGTACTTC.

The V gene is TRBV5-5, the J gene TRBJ1-4; D not resolved. The CDR3 consists of 15 residues. Germline-derived CDR1 and CDR2 are SGHKS and YYEKEE (reference sequence). The germline V and J ends were trimmed by 0 bases and 8 bases, with 14 bases remaining between them. CDR3 in amino acids: CASSLEWEEREKLFF. For the CDR3, the DNA is TGTGCCAGCAGCTTGGAGTGGGAGGAGAGGGAAAAACTGTTTTTT.

This clone was observed a handful of times. The V gene is TRBV30, the J gene TRBJ1-1; no definite D call. The CDR3 has 12 amino acids. Germline lookup yields CDR1 GTSNPN and CDR2 SVGIG (reference sequence). Between the trimmed V and J ends, which lost 3 bases and 5 bases, there was a span of 10 bases. The CDR3 DNA sequence: TGTGCCTGGAGAAGAAGTACAACTGAAGCTTTCTTT. Protein sequence: CAWRRSTTEAFF.

The chain couples TRBV7-9 to TRBJ2-7, with D unresolved. V lost 8 bases and J 2 bases, leaving 16 bases between the germline ends. This CDR3 contains 14 residues. Germline CDR1 reads SEHNR; CDR2 reads FQNEAQ (reference sequence). This CDR3 reads CASGGSFPAYEQYF. Written as DNA, the CDR3 is TGTGCCAGCGGTGGGTCCTTCCCAGCCTACGAGCAGTACTTC.

J is TRBJ2-1 and V is TRBV4-3; 10 nucleotides align to TRBD2. V trimming: 1 base; J trimming: 10 bases; junction bases outside the gene matches: 4. Looked up from germline, CDR1 is LGHNA and CDR2 is YSLEER. The CDR3 has 14 amino acids. The CDR3 DNA is TGCGCCAGCAGCCAAGGGATAGCGGGGGGCGAGCAGTTCTTC. This encodes CASSQGIAGGEQFF.

The chain carries TRBV29-1 and TRBJ1-2; possibly TRBD1 for D (5 bases). Germline V lookup: CDR1 SQVTM, CDR2 ANQGSEA. The CDR3 is 14 residues long. V was shortened by 7 bases and J by 3 bases, with 18 bases between the two germline ends. The CDR3 loop is CSATAGAGDYGYTF. CDR3 nucleotides: TGCAGCGCTACCGCCGGGGCGGGGGACTATGGCTACACCTTC.

This chain links TRBV5-1 with TRBJ1-2; D uncertain. The CDR3 loop spans 11 amino acids. Germline lookup yields CDR1 SGHRS and CDR2 YFSETQ. Trimming stripped 4 bases from V and 8 bases from J, with 9 bases between. The CDR3 loop reads CASSPGGGYTF. For the CDR3, the DNA is TGCGCCAGCAGCCCGGGCGGGGGCTACACCTTC.

This clone was picked up one time. The rearrangement joins TRBV6-4 to TRBJ2-3; D is undetermined. Trimming shortened V by 0 bases and J by 3 bases, and 4 bases separated the two germline ends. The CDR3 length is 13 residues. Germline V lookup: CDR1 MRHNA, CDR2 SNTAGT. The CDR3 spells CASSDSVTDTQYF. CDR3 nucleotides: TGTGCCAGCAGTGACTCGGTGACAGATACGCAGTATTTT.

V is TRBV7-3 and J is TRBJ2-1, with 9 bases identical to TRBD2. The CDR3 runs 16 residues. V shed 4 bases, J shed 2 bases, and the junction held 6 bases outside the gene matches. Germline CDR1 and CDR2: SGHTA and FQGTGA. CDR3 amino acids: CASSSKRGAAYNEQFF. The CDR3 DNA reads TGTGCCAGCAGCTCCAAGCGGGGGGCCGCCTACAATGAGCAGTTCTTC.